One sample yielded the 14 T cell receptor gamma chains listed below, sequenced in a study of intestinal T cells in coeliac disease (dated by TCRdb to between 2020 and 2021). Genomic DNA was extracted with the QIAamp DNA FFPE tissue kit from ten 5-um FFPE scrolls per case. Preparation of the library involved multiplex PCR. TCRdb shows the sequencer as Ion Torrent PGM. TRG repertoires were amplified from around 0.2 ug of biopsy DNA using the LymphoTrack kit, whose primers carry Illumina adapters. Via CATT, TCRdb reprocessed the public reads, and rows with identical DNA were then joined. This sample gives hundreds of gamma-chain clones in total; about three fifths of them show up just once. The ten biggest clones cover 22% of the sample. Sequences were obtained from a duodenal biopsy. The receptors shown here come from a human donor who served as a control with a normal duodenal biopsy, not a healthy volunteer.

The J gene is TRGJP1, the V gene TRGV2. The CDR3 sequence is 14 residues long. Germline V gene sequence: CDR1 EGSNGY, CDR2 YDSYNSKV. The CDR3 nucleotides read TGTGCACCTCGTGCGCATACCACTGGTTGGTTCAAGATATTT. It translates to CAPRAHTTGWFKIF.

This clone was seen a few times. The CDR3 region is CATWDGGDKKLF. The CDR3 DNA sequence: TGTGCCACCTGGGACGGGGGGGATAAGAAACTCTTT. This rearrangement joins TRGV8 to TRGJ1 or TRGJ2. Germline CDR1 VENAVY, CDR2 YDSYNSRV. This CDR3 is built from 12 residues. V trimming: 4 bases; J trimming: 8 bases; junction bases outside the gene matches: 8.

DNA for the CDR3: TGTGCCGACCTGGGGAGGGACCAATATTATAAGAAACTCTTT. Its protein product is CADLGRDQYYKKLF. The V gene is TRGV4, the J gene TRGJ1 or TRGJ2. V shed 12 bases and J 4 bases; nucleotides not matched to a gene: 18. CDR3 length equals 14 residues. The V gene's germline CDR1 is EGSTGY and CDR2 YDSYTSSV.

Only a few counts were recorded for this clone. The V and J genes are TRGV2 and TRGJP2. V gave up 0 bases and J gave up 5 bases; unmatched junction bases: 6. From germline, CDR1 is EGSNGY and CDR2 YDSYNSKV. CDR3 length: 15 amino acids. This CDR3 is CATWDGPESDWIKTF. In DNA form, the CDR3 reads TGTGCCACCTGGGACGGGCCGGAAAGTGATTGGATCAAGACGTTT.

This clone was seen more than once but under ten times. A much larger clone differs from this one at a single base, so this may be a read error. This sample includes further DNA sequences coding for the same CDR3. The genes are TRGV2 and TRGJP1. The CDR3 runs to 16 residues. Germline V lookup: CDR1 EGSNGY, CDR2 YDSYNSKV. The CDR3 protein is CATWDGPDTTGWFKIF. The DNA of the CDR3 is TGCGCCACCTGGGACGGGCCGGATACCACTGGTTGGTTCAAGATATTT.

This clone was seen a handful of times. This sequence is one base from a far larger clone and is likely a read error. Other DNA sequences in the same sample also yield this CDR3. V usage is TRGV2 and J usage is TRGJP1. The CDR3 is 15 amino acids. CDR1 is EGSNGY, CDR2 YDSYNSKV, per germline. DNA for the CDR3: TGCGCCACCTGGGACGGGCGACCCACTGGTTGGTTCAAGATATTT. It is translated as CATWDGRPTGWFKIF.

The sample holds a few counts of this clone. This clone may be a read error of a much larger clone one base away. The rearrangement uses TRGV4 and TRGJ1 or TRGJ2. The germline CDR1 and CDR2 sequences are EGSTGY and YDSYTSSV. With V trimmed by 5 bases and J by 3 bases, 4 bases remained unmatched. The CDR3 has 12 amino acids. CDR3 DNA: TGTGCCACCTGGGGTGGTTATTATAAGAAACTCTTT. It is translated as CATWGGYYKKLF.

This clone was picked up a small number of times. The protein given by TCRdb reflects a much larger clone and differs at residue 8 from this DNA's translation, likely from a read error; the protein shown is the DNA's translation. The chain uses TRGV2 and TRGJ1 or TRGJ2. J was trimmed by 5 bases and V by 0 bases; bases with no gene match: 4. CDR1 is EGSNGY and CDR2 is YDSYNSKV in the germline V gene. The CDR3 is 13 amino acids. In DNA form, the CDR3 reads TGTGCCACCTGGGACGGGCGTAATTATAAGAAACTCTTT. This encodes CATWDGRNYKKLF.

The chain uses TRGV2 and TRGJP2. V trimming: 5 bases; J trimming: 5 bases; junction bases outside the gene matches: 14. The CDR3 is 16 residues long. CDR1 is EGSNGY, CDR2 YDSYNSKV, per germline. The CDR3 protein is CATWGREMGSDWIKTF. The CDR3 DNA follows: TGTGCCACCTGGGGACGGGAGATGGGGAGTGATTGGATCAAGACGTTT.

In DNA form, the CDR3 reads TGTGCCACCTGGATCGGGGGAGAGAAACTCTTT. It translates to CATWIGGEKLF. J is TRGJ1 or TRGJ2 and V is TRGV4. The germline V gene has CDR1 EGSTGY and CDR2 YDSYTSSV. The CDR3 length is 11 residues. J gave up 11 bases and V 6 bases, and 10 bases lay outside the gene matches.

The chain's CDR3 is CATLGTGDPLGWFKIF. In DNA, the CDR3 is TGTGCCACCTTGGGGACGGGCGACCCACTTGGTTGGTTCAAGATATTT. The chain has TRGV2 and TRGJP1. V trimming: 8 bases; J trimming: 7 bases; junction bases outside the gene matches: 19. This CDR3 has 16 amino acids. The V gene's germline CDR1 is EGSNGY and CDR2 YDSYNSKV.

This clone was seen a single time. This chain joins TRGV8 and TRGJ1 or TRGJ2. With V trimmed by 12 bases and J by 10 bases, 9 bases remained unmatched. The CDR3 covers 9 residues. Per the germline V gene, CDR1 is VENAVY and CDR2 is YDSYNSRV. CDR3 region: CAHTWKKLF. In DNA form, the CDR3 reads TGTGCCCACACGTGGAAGAAACTCTTT.

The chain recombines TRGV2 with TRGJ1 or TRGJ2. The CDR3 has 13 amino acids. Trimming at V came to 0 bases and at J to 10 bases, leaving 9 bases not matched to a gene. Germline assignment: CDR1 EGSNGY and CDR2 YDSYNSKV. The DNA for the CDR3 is TGTGCCACCTGGGACGGGGTTCTTATAAAGAAACTCTTT. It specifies CATWDGVLIKKLF.

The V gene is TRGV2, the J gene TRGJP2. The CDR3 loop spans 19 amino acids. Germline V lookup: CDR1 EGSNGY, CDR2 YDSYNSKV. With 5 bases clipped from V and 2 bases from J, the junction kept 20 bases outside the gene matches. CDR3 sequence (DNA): TGTGCCACCTGGGGACGGGGGAGGGATATATGGAGTAGTGATTGGATCAAGACGTTT. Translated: CATWGRGRDIWSSDWIKTF.